A single sample is the source of the 29 T cell receptor beta chains below, sequenced in a study of blood T cell repertoires in COVID-19. Assay used: immunoSEQ multiplex PCR; TCRdb lists only in-frame clones, some missing. This sample has 130,000 to 150,000 clones, with roughly 79% found just once. Sample: peripheral blood. The receptor set was obtained from a human donor with acute or convalescent COVID-19. The donor label of this sample is uncertain.

The rearrangement links TRBV20-1 to TRBJ1-1; possible D gene TRBD1, 5 bases. Germline V lookup: CDR1 DFQATT, CDR2 SNEGSKA (reference sequence). V lost 6 bases to trimming and J lost 7 bases, with 9 bases between them. The CDR3 has 10 residues. The CDR3 region is CSASRVEAFF. CDR3 nucleotide sequence: TGCAGTGCCTCCAGGGTTGAAGCTTTCTTT.

This chain links TRBV7-9 with TRBJ2-2, with D perhaps TRBD2 (6 bases). Germline loops: CDR1 SEHNR, CDR2 FQNEAQ (reference sequence). The length of the CDR3 is 14 residues. Deletions cut 3 bases from V and 1 base from J, with 6 bases between. The CDR3 loop reads CASSLGGNTGELFF. The CDR3 region has the DNA TGTGCCAGCAGCTTGGGGGGGAACACCGGGGAGCTGTTTTTT.

V usage is TRBV11-3 and J usage is TRBJ1-6, with TRBD1 identical over 9 bases. This CDR3 has 13 amino acids. The junction had 2 bases not matched to a gene; V was cut back by 5 bases and J by 9 bases. Per germline, CDR1 SGHNT and CDR2 YENEEA. As DNA, the CDR3 is TGTGCCAGCAGCCGGGACAGGGTTTCACCCCTCCACTTT. Its translation: CASSRDRVSPLHF.

The CDR3 reads CASSESRGAETQYF. CDR3 DNA sequence: TGTGCCAGCAGTGAATCCAGGGGGGCAGAGACCCAGTACTTC. The genes are TRBV2 and TRBJ2-5, with D possibly being TRBD1 (7 bases). The CDR3 contains 14 residues. V was shortened by 2 bases and J by 4 bases, with 11 bases between the two germline ends. In germline, CDR1 is SNHLY, CDR2 FYNNEI. Filled out from reference TRBV2 and TRBJ2-5, the complete variable domain reads EPEVTQTPSHQVTQMGQEVILRCVPISNHLYFYWYRQILGQKVEFLVSFYNNEISEKSEIFDDQFSVERPDGSNFTLKIRSTKLEDSAMYFCASSESRGAETQYFGPGTRLLVL.

On this clone: This sample includes further DNA sequences coding for the same CDR3. This chain joins TRBV11-2 and TRBJ1-2; the D gene is possibly TRBD1 (6 bases). V shed 1 base and J shed 2 bases, with 8 bases lying between them. The CDR3 has 14 amino acids. The V gene's germline CDR1 is SGHAT and CDR2 FQNNGV. CDR3 in DNA: TGTGCCAGCAGCTTAGGGGGGACAAACTATGGCTACACCTTC. Amino acids: CASSLGGTNYGYTF.

V gene TRBV7-9 combines with J gene TRBJ2-1, with a weak D call TRBD1 (7 bases). This CDR3 contains 12 residues. From germline, CDR1 is SEHNR and CDR2 FQNEAQ (reference sequence). Trimming cost V 5 bases and J 10 bases, with 12 bases left between them. This CDR3 is CASSPQGGEQFF. CDR3 nucleotides: TGTGCCAGCAGCCCCCAGGGGGGCGAGCAGTTCTTC.

The chain couples TRBV6-5 to TRBJ2-2; 10 bases map to TRBD2. There are 14 residues in the CDR3. Per germline, CDR1 MNHEY and CDR2 SVGAGI. V was clipped by 11 bases and J by 5 bases; unmatched bases: 8. This chain's CDR3 is CAGSSGGLTGELFF. Here the CDR3 DNA reads TGTGCCGGGAGTAGCGGGGGGCTTACCGGGGAGCTGTTTTTT.

The chain is built from TRBV6-5 and TRBJ1-4; D call uncertain. V lost 7 bases and J 7 bases, leaving 16 bases between the germline ends. Germline V gene sequence: CDR1 MNHEY, CDR2 SVGAGI. The CDR3 spans 14 residues. The chain's CDR3 is CASTPAGVSEKLFF. In nucleotides, the CDR3 is TGTGCCAGCACCCCCGCCGGGGTCTCTGAAAAACTGTTTTTT.

V is TRBV2 and J is TRBJ1-5; 7 positions match TRBD1. This CDR3 has 14 amino acids. The ends lost 7 bases at V and 2 bases at J; junction bases unmatched: 5. Germline CDR1 reads SNHLY; CDR2 reads FYNNEI. CDR3 sequence (DNA): TGTGCCAGCACTCCCGGACAGGGCAATCAGCCCCAGCATTTT. It codes for CASTPGQGNQPQHF.

Here the CDR3 DNA reads TGTGCCAGCAGTCCTACTAGCGGGGGCGAAGAGACCCAGTACTTC. Translated: CASSPTSGGEETQYF. The chain carries TRBV5-4 and TRBJ2-5; 11 bases align to TRBD2. The CDR3 length is 15 residues. The V gene end was trimmed by 5 bases and the J gene end by 3 bases; junction bases not matched to a gene: 6. Germline CDR1 SGHNT, CDR2 YYREEE (reference sequence).

The chain's CDR3 is CASTSGGLTYNEQFF. As DNA, the CDR3 is TGTGCCAGCACTAGCGGGGGGCTAACCTACAATGAGCAGTTCTTC. The J gene is TRBJ2-1, the V gene TRBV6-5; 11 bases are a match to TRBD2. Germline CDR1 and CDR2: MNHEY and SVGAGI. The V gene end was trimmed by 7 bases and the J gene end by 2 bases; junction bases not matched to a gene: 4. The CDR3 consists of 15 residues.

In this sample, this clone turned up a few times. CDR3 loop: CASSQDPLTELFF. The CDR3 DNA reads TGTGCCAGCAGCCAAGATCCCCTTACAGAACTGTTTTTT. This rearrangement joins TRBV4-2 to TRBJ1-4; no firm D call. V shed 0 bases and J shed 12 bases, with 11 bases lying between them. This CDR3 is 13 amino acids long. Germline-derived CDR1 and CDR2 are LGHNA and YNFKEQ.

CDR3 nucleotides: TGTGCCAGCAGTTTATCGGCCGCGAACACCGGGGAGCTGTTTTTT. Its translation: CASSLSAANTGELFF. The V and J genes are TRBV27 and TRBJ2-2; D not resolved. The CDR3 runs to 15 residues. Germline V gives CDR1 MNHEY, CDR2 SMNVEV (reference sequence). Trimming took off 0 bases at V and 0 bases at J, with 5 bases between the two ends.

CDR3 DNA: TGTGCCAGCAGCTTAAGGGCGGGGGGCTACGAGCAGTACTTC. It translates to CASSLRAGGYEQYF. The J gene is TRBJ2-7, the V gene TRBV7-9; 8 bases map to TRBD2. Trimming cost V 2 bases and J 3 bases; bases outside gene matches: 3. There are 14 residues in the CDR3. Germline V gene lookup returns CDR1 SEHNR and CDR2 FQNEAQ (reference sequence).

This chain connects TRBV3-1 (or the pseudogene TRBV3-2) to TRBJ1-5; TRBD1 might be the D (5 bases). Per germline, CDR1 LGHDT and CDR2 YNNKEL (reference sequence). V was cut by 2 bases and J by 1 base, with 9 bases left in between. This CDR3 comprises 15 residues. This CDR3 reads CASSQFPGSNQPQHF. Written as DNA, the CDR3 is TGTGCCAGCAGCCAATTCCCAGGGAGCAATCAGCCCCAGCATTTT.

The J gene is TRBJ2-3, the V gene TRBV5-8; the match to TRBD1 covers 8 bases. Losses at the gene ends were 4 bases for V and 2 bases for J; bases not matched to a gene: 6. The germline CDR1 and CDR2 sequences are SGHTS and YDEGEE. The CDR3 loop spans 15 amino acids. CDR3 nucleotide sequence: TGTGCCAGCAGCCCGCAGGGGGCTCTCACAGATACGCAGTATTTT. It is translated as CASSPQGALTDTQYF. Looking up the rest from reference TRBV5-8 and TRBJ2-3 gives the full variable domain: EAGVTQSPTHLIKTRGQQATLRCSPISGHTSVYWYQQALGLGLQFLLWYDEGEERNRGNFPPRFSGRQFPNYSSELNVNALELEDSALYLCASSPQGALTDTQYFGPGTRLTVL.

A single count supports this clone. The genes are TRBV29-1 and TRBJ2-1; D may be TRBD2 (5 bases). Germline-derived CDR1 and CDR2 are SQVTM and ANQGSEA. The CDR3 is made up of 13 amino acids. V was shortened by 2 bases and J by 5 bases, with 10 bases between the two germline ends. CDR3 loop: CSVEMGSNNEQFF. The CDR3 DNA sequence: TGCAGCGTTGAAATGGGGAGCAACAATGAGCAGTTCTTC.

CDR3 amino acids: CASSLGRGVTDTQYF. The CDR3 DNA is TGCGCCAGCAGCTTGGGTCGGGGAGTGACAGATACGCAGTATTTT. The V call is TRBV5-1, the J call TRBJ2-3; D may be TRBD2 (5 bases). Germline V gives CDR1 SGHRS, CDR2 YFSETQ. This CDR3 has 15 amino acids. Deletions cut 0 bases from V and 3 bases from J, with 11 bases between.

This chain uses TRBV4-1 with TRBJ1-2, with unresolved D. V was cut by 0 bases and J by 5 bases, with 7 bases left in between. This CDR3 is built from 13 residues. The germline V gene encodes CDR1 MGHRA and CDR2 YSYEKL. CDR3 amino acids: CASSQEAGYGYTF. The CDR3 bases are TGCGCCAGCAGCCAAGAGGCGGGATATGGCTACACCTTC.

V is TRBV2 and J is TRBJ1-5, with no clear D. V lost 5 bases and J 0 bases, leaving 8 bases between the germline ends. CDR3 size: 14 residues. Germline V gene lookup returns CDR1 SNHLY and CDR2 FYNNEI. The CDR3 DNA sequence: TGTGCCAGCAGTAGCGCAAATAGCAATCAGCCCCAGCATTTT. This translates into CASSSANSNQPQHF. Using reference TRBV2 and TRBJ1-5 for the parts outside the CDR3, the full variable domain is EPEVTQTPSHQVTQMGQEVILRCVPISNHLYFYWYRQILGQKVEFLVSFYNNEISEKSEIFDDQFSVERPDGSNFTLKIRSTKLEDSAMYFCASSSANSNQPQHFGDGTRLSIL.

This chain links TRBV24-1 with TRBJ2-2; 10 bases match TRBD1. Germline V gene data show CDR1 as KGHDR and CDR2 as SFDVKD. The CDR3 totals 16 residues. V lost 4 bases and J lost 7; bases outside the gene matches: 8. CDR3 in amino acids: CATSEARTGGDGELFF. CDR3 sequence (DNA): TGTGCCACCAGTGAGGCCCGGACAGGGGGGGACGGGGAGCTGTTTTTT.

The rearrangement links TRBV4-1 to TRBJ2-1; D perhaps matches TRBD1 (5 bases). Looked up from germline, CDR1 is MGHRA and CDR2 is YSYEKL. V was trimmed by 4 bases and J by 6 bases, leaving 7 bases between them. This CDR3 has 12 amino acids. This chain's CDR3 is CASSLTANEQFF. The CDR3 region has the DNA TGCGCCAGCAGCCTGACAGCCAATGAGCAGTTCTTC.

This clone was counted a few times. The rearrangement uses TRBV6-5 and TRBJ1-1; 8 bases fit TRBD1. The J segment lost 4 bases and the V segment lost 5 bases, leaving 3 bases of the junction unmatched. CDR1 and CDR2 from the germline V gene are MNHEY and SVGAGI. This CDR3 has 13 amino acids. CDR3 coding DNA: TGTGCCAGCAGTAAAACAGGGGGCACTGAAGCTTTCTTT. This translates into CASSKTGGTEAFF.

This chain links TRBV18 with TRBJ2-3; maybe TRBD2 (6 bases). CDR1 and CDR2 from the germline V gene are KGHSH and LQKENI. Trimming shortened V by 2 bases and J by 0 bases, and 9 bases separated the two germline ends. CDR3 length equals 15 residues. CDR3 in amino acids: CASSPGGVSTDTQYF. In DNA, the CDR3 is TGTGCCAGCTCACCAGGAGGGGTAAGCACAGATACGCAGTATTTT.

The chain has TRBV30 and TRBJ2-7, with D unclear. The length of the CDR3 is 11 residues. CDR1 and CDR2 (germline): GTSNPN, SVGIG (reference sequence). Trimming left V 0 bases short and J 7 bases short, with 7 bases between. CDR3 sequence reads: CAWSVSPEQYV. The CDR3 DNA follows: TGTGCCTGGAGTGTAAGCCCGGAGCAGTACGTC.

CDR3 sequence reads: CASSLGTGDGYTF. CDR3 sequence (DNA): TGTGCCAGCAGCTTGGGGACAGGGGACGGCTACACCTTC. The gene calls are TRBV5-4 and TRBJ1-2, with 9 bases that match TRBD1. With 0 bases clipped from V and 8 bases from J, the junction kept 2 bases outside the gene matches. Germline CDR1 reads SGHNT; CDR2 reads YYREEE (reference sequence). The CDR3 extends over 13 amino acids.

This clone was counted once. This chain connects TRBV5-5 to TRBJ2-2, with D tentatively TRBD2 (5 bases). V was pared by 2 bases and J by 5 bases, with 7 bases between. CDR1 is SGHKS, CDR2 YYEKEE, per germline (reference sequence). CDR3 length: 13 residues. This CDR3 is CASSLSGTGELFF. For the CDR3, the DNA is TGTGCCAGCAGCTTATCGGGGACCGGGGAGCTGTTTTTT. The full variable domain, with the rest looked up from reference TRBV5-5 and TRBJ2-2, is DAGVTQSPTHLIKTRGQQVTLRCSPISGHKSVSWYQQVLGQGPQFIFQYYEKEERGRGNFPDRFSARQFPNYSSELNVNALLLGDSALYLCASSLSGTGELFFGEGSRLTVL.

CDR3 loop: CASRTGQGLLYGYTF. The CDR3 DNA is TGTGCCAGCAGAACGGGACAGGGGCTCCTCTATGGCTACACCTTC. J is TRBJ1-2 and V is TRBV11-2; TRBD1 matches 10 bases. This CDR3 contains 15 residues. Germline V gives CDR1 SGHAT, CDR2 FQNNGV. V shed 6 bases and J 4 bases; nucleotides not matched to a gene: 8.

By share, this clone ranks as medium-sized (0.01 to 0.1%). The chain links TRBV5-1 to TRBJ1-6, with D hard to call. With 0 bases removed from V and 7 bases from J, the gap between germline ends came to 11 bases. Germline CDR1 is SGHRS and CDR2 is YFSETQ. There are 15 residues in the CDR3. CDR3 bases: TGCGCCAGCAGCTTGGCCGCGGGTATGAATTCACCCCTCCACTTT. Its translation: CASSLAAGMNSPLHF.